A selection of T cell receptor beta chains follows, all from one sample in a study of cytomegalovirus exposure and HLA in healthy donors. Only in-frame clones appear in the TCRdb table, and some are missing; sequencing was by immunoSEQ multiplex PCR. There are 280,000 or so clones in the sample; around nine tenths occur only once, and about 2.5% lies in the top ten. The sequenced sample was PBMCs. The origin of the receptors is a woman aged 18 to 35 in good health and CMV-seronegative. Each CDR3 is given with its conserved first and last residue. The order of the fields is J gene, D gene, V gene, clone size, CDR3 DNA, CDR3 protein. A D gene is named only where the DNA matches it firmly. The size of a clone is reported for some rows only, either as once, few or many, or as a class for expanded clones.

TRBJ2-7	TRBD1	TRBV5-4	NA	TGTGCCAGCAGCTTTGGGACAGAGGGTCCCTACGAGCAGTACTTC	CASSFGTEGPYEQYF
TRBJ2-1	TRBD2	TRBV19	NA	TGTGCCAGTAGTCTCCGACTAGCGGGGGTCAATGAGCAGTTCTTC	CASSLRLAGVNEQFF
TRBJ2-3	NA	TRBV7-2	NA	TGTGCCAGCAGCCCCAGCGGTGTAGCACCCACCGCCACAGATACGCAGTATTTT	CASSPSGVAPTATDTQYF
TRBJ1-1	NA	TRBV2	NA	TGTGCCAGCAGTAGGGCAGGGTATTACACTGAAGCTTTCTTT	CASSRAGYYTEAFF
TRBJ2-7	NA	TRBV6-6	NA	TGTGCCAGCAGGGAAGACAGTGGGTCCTACGAGCAGTACTTC	CASREDSGSYEQYF
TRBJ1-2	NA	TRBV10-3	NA	TGTGCCATCAGTGAAGGCAGTGACACCAATGGCTACACCTTC	CAISEGSDTNGYTF
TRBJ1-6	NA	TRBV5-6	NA	TGTGCCAGCAGCAGGGAGTGGAATTCACCCCTCCACTTT	CASSREWNSPLHF
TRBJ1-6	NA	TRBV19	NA	TGTGCCAGTAGTATATGGGGGGGTAATTCACCCCTCCACTTT	CASSIWGGNSPLHF
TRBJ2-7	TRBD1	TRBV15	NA	TGTGCCACCAGCAGACTAGGACAGGGAGGCTCCTACGAGCAGTACTTC	CATSRLGQGGSYEQYF
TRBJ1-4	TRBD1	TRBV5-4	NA	TGTGCCAGCAGCTTGGAAACAGGGGAGGTCGAAAAACTGTTTTTT	CASSLETGEVEKLFF
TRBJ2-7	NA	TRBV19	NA	TGTGCCAGTAGTATAGCAAGGCAGGGGTACGAGCAGTACTTC	CASSIARQGYEQYF
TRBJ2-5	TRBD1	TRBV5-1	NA	TGCGCCAGCAGCTTGGTGGCAGGGACAGGGGGCCTCCAAGAGACCCAGTACTTC	CASSLVAGTGGLQETQYF
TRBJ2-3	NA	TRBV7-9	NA	TGTGCCAGCAGCCCTCAGGGTAATACGCAGTATTTT	CASSPQGNTQYF
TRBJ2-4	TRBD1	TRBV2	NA	TGTGCCAGCAGTGAAGGGGACAGGGTCCACTTC	CASSEGDRVHF
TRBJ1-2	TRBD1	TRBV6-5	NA	TGTGCCAGCAGTTACTTGGGACAGGGGGCCGGTGGCTACACCTTC	CASSYLGQGAGGYTF
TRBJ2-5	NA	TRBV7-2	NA	TGTGCCAGCAGCTTCAGGGGCCAAGAGACCCAGTACTTC	CASSFRGQETQYF
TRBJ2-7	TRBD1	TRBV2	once	TGTGCCAGCAGTTACCGGGACAGGGACTACGAGCAGTACTTC	CASSYRDRDYEQYF
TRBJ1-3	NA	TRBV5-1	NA	TGCGCCAGCAGCCAATCTGAACAGGGTAATGGGAACACCATATATTTT	CASSQSEQGNGNTIYF
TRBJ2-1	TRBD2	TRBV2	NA	TGTGCCAGCGATGAGCGGGGGGGCCGGAATGAGCAGTTCTTC	CASDERGGRNEQFF
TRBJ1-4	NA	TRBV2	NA	TGTGCCAGCAGTGATTTGGAGACTAATGAAAAACTGTTTTTT	CASSDLETNEKLFF
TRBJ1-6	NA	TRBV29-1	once	TGCAGCGTTAGGATAAAGGAGGCCCTAGGTTCACCCCTCCACTTT	CSVRIKEALGSPLHF
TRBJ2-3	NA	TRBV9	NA	TGTGCCAGCAGCCCTCGGGGGGCGGGGGATACGCAGTATTTT	CASSPRGAGDTQYF
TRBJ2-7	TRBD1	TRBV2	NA	TGTGCCAGCTGGACAGGTAACGAGCAGTACTTC	CASWTGNEQYF
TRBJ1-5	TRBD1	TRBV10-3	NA	TGTGCCAGCGGACAGGCGTTGAATCAGCCCCAGCATTTT	CASGQALNQPQHF
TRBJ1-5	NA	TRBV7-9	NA	TGTTCCAGCAGCTTGGACACCCCCACGGGGCCCCAGCATTTT	CSSSLDTPTGPQHF
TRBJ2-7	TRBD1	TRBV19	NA	TGTGCCAGTAGTCCAGGGACAGGGCCCTACGAGCAGTACTTC	CASSPGTGPYEQYF
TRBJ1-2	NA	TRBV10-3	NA	TGTGCCATCAGTGAGTCGGGCAGAAACTATGGCTACACCTTC	CAISESGRNYGYTF
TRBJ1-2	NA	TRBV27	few	TGTGCCAGCAGCCCTGCCAGATCCAATACAGCTAACTATGGCTACACCTTC	CASSPARSNTANYGYTF
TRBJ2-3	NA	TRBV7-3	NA	TGTGCCAGCAGCTACGTCGGCGGGGCCAGCACAGATACGCAGTATTTT	CASSYVGGASTDTQYF
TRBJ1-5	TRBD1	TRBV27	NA	TGTGCCAGCAGGGGGGACAGGGAGGCTAATCAGCCCCAGCATTTT	CASRGDREANQPQHF
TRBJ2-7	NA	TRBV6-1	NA	TGTGCCAGCAGTGGGAACCCGGGACAAAACGTAGGCTCCTACGAGCAGTACTTC	CASSGNPGQNVGSYEQYF
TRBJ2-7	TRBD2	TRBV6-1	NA	TGTGCCAGCAGACTAGCGGGGATGTACGAGCAGTACTTC	CASRLAGMYEQYF
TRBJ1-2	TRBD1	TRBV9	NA	TGTGCCAGCAGCGCTTCGGGACAGGCCCAAGGGAACTATGGCTACACCTTC	CASSASGQAQGNYGYTF
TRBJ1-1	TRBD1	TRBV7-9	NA	TGTTCCAGCAGCTTGCCTCCGGGGACAGTGGGCACTGAAGCTTTCTTT	CSSSLPPGTVGTEAFF
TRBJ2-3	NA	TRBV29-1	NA	TGCAGCGTTGAGTACCAAGAGCACACAGATACGCAGTATTTT	CSVEYQEHTDTQYF
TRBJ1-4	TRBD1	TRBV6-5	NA	TGTGCCAGCAGTTACTCGGACAGGGGGAATGAAAAACTGTTTTTT	CASSYSDRGNEKLFF
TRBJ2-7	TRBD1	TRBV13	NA	TGTGCCAGCAGCGACAGGGGGCCTATAGTCTACGAGCAGTACTTC	CASSDRGPIVYEQYF
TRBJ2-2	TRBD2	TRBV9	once	TGTGCCAGCAGCGCTAGCGGGGTGAACACCGGGGAGCTGTTTTTT	CASSASGVNTGELFF
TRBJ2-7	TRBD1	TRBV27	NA	TGTGCCAGCAGTTTAGCAGGGGGCAGATCCTACGAGCAGTACTTC	CASSLAGGRSYEQYF
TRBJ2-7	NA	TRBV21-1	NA	TGTGCCAGCAGTAGGGAGGGACAGGCCTACGAGCAGTACTTC	CASSREGQAYEQYF
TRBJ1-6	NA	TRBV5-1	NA	TGCGCCAGCAGCTTGGATCCGAGCTCCTATAATTCACCCCTCCACTTT	CASSLDPSSYNSPLHF
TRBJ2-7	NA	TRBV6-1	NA	TGTGCCAGCAGTGCCGTGGCCAGGGCACCCTCCTACGAGCAGTACTTC	CASSAVARAPSYEQYF
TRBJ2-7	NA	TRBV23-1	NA	TGCGCCAGCAGTCATCGGAGGCGCCTCTCCTACGAGCAGTACTTC	CASSHRRRLSYEQYF